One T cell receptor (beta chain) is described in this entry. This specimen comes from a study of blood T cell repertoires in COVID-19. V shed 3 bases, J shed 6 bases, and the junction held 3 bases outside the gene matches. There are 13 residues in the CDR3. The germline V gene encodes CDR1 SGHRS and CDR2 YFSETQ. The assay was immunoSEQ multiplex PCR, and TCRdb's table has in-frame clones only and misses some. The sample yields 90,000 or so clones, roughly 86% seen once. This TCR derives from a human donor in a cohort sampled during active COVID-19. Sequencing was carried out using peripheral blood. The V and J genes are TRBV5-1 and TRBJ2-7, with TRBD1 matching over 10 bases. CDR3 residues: CASSSGTGAEQYF. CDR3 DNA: TGCGCCAGCAGCTCCGGGACAGGGGCCGAGCAGTACTTC.